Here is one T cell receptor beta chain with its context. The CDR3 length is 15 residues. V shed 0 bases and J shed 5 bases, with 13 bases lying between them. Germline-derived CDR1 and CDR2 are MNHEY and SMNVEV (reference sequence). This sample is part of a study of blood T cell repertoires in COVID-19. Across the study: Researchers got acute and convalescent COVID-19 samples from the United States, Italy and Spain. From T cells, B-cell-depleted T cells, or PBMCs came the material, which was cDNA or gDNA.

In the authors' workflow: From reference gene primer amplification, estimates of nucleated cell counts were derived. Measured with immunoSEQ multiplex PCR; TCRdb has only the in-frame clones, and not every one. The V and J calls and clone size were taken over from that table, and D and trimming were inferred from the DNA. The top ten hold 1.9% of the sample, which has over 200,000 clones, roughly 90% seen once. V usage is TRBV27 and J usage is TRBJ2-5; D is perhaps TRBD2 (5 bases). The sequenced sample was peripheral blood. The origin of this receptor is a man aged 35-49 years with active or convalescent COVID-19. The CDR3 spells CASSLSGRRRETQYF. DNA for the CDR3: TGTGCCAGCAGTTTATCTGGGCGTCGGAGGGAGACCCAGTACTTC.